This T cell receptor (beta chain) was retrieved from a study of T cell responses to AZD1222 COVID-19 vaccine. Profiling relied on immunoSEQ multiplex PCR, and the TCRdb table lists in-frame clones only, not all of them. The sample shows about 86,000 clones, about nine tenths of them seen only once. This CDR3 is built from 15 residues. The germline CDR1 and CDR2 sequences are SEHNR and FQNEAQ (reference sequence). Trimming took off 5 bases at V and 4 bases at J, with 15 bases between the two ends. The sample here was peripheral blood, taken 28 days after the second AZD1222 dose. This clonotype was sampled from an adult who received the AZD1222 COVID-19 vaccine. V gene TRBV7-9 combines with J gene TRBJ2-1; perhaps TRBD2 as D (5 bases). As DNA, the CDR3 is TGTGCCAGCAGCCACAGTGAGGGCGGATACAATGAGCAGTTCTTC. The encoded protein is CASSHSEGGYNEQFF.